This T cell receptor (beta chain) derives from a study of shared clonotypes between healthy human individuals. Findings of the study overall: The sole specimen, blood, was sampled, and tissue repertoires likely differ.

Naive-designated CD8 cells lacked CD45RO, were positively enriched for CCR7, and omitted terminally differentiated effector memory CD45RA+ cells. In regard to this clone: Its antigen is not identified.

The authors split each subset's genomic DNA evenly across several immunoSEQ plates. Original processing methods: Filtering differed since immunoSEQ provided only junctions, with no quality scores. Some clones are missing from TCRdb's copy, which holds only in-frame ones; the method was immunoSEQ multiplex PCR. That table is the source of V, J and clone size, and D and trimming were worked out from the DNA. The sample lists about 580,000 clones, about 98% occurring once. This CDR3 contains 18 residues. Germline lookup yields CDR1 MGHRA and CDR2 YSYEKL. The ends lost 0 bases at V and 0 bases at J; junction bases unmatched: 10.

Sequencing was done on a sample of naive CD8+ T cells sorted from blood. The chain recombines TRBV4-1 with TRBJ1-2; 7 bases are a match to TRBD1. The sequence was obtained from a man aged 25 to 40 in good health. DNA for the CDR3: TGCGCCAGCAGCCAAGACGGTTTCCCAGGGGGTTCTAACTATGGCTACACCTTC. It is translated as CASSQDGFPGGSNYGYTF.